This T cell receptor beta chain came from a study of Ad26.COV2.S vaccination and SARS-CoV-2 variants. The protocol was immunoSEQ multiplex PCR, while the TCRdb copy is restricted to in-frame clones and leaves out a portion. The sample lists approximately 480,000 clones, around 90% occurring once. This CDR3 has 15 residues. Trimming at V came to 6 bases and at J to 6 bases, leaving 9 bases not matched to a gene. Germline CDR1 and CDR2: LNHDA and SQIVND (reference sequence). Specified treatment: 15 to 20 received Ad26.COV2.S at low or high dose, single or two shots; 5 received placebo; per-sample allocation not given. At day 63 after the first vaccine or placebo injection, samples were drawn. A Boston adult aged 18-55 years was the donor. Ad26 vector vaccine expressed Wuhan-strain SARS-CoV-2 spike.

The sequencing here drew on peripheral blood, taken in a trial of Ad26.COV2.S vaccine versus placebo. The chain uses TRBV19 and TRBJ1-5; TRBD1 matches 9 bases. The sequence derives from a person between 18 and 60 years old who received the Ad26.COV2.S COVID-19 vaccine or a placebo. CDR3 bases: TGTGCCAGTAGCACCGGGACAGGGTTGGCTCAGCCCCAGCATTTT. Its protein is CASSTGTGLAQPQHF.